This passage covers 20 T cell receptor beta chains from one sample sequenced in a study of human T cells and chemical hapten exposure. TCRdb reprocessed the RACE reads via MiXCR and lists one record per CDR3 protein. This sample has under 450,000 distinct CDR3 sequences, with more than 4.5% found just once. This sample's time point: patch test 1, 2 weeks after DPC sensitization. Regarding treatment: therapeutic diphenylcyclopropenone sensitization with weekly scalp DPC. The sample was whole blood, taken in connection with sensitization to the hapten diphenylcyclopropenone (DPC). These receptors all stem from a woman in her 50s with alopecia areata. Some clones in this sample may be carry-over from other donors' samples.

The chain couples TRBV29-1 to TRBJ2-2, with 8 bases matching TRBD1. The CDR3 sequence is 16 residues long. V shed 2 bases and J 3 bases; nucleotides not matched to a gene: 8. Germline V lookup: CDR1 SQVTM, CDR2 ANQGSEA. The CDR3 DNA is TGCAGCGTTGAATCCCAGGGGGCGGCCGACACCGGGGAGCTGTTTTTT. It specifies CSVESQGAADTGELFF.

This clonotype was observed many times. This sequence joins TRBV5-5 and TRBJ1-3, with D perhaps matching TRBD1 (6 bases). CDR3 length: 14 amino acids. Trimming removed 0 bases from V and 4 bases from J, with 8 bases in between. Germline V gene data show CDR1 as SGHKS and CDR2 as YYEKEE (reference sequence). CDR3 bases: TGTGCCAGCAGCTTGGCGGGGGCAGGAAACACCATATATTTT. Its protein product is CASSLAGAGNTIYF.

This clonotype was picked up many times. The rearrangement joins TRBV14 to TRBJ2-7; no clear D gene. The germline V gene encodes CDR1 SGHDN and CDR2 FVKESK. V dropped 6 bases and J dropped 7 bases, with 10 bases sitting between them. CDR3 length: 11 amino acids. Here the CDR3 reads CASSSSGEQYF. CDR3 DNA sequence: TGTGCCAGCAGTTCTAGTGGGGAGCAGTACTTC.

The chain couples TRBV30 to TRBJ1-4, with D unresolved. The V gene lost 0 bases and the J gene lost 6 bases, with 11 bases spanning the gap. The CDR3 has 14 residues. Germline-derived CDR1 and CDR2 are GTSNPN and SVGIG (reference sequence). CDR3 sequence: CAWSVRLADEKLFF. The CDR3, as DNA: TGTGCCTGGAGTGTACGCCTGGCAGATGAAAAACTGTTTTTT.

Many counts were recorded for this clonotype. The genes are TRBV11-2 and TRBJ1-1; possible D gene TRBD1, 5 bases. This CDR3 is built from 13 residues. Trimming left V 4 bases short and J 4 bases short, with 10 bases between. Germline values: CDR1 SGHAT, CDR2 FQNNGV. CDR3 sequence (DNA): TGTGCCAGCAGCTCTCACGGGGGCACTGAAGCTTTCTTT. Translation: CASSSHGGTEAFF.

As concerns this clonotype: A far larger clone is just one base off, so this is likely a read error. CDR3 amino acids: CASIAGTGNQPQHF. Written as DNA, the CDR3 is TGTGCCAGCATTGCCGGGACAGGGAATCAGCCCCAGCATTTT. The V call is TRBV6-2 or TRBV6-3, the J call TRBJ1-5, with 9 positions matching TRBD1. V shed 7 bases, J shed 4 bases, and the junction held 5 bases outside the gene matches. This CDR3 region has 14 residues. From germline, CDR1 is MNHEY and CDR2 SVGEGT.

In this sample, this clonotype turned up many times. The genes are TRBV5-1 and TRBJ2-3, with D uncertain. CDR1 is SGHRS and CDR2 is YFSETQ in the germline V gene. The CDR3 runs 12 residues. Trimming took off 3 bases at V and 2 bases at J, with 4 bases between the two ends. The CDR3 coding sequence is TGCGCCAGCAGCTATCTCACAGATACGCAGTATTTT. Its translation: CASSYLTDTQYF.

This clonotype occurred many times. The V gene is TRBV20-1, the J gene TRBJ2-3; 8 bases line up with TRBD1. The length of the CDR3 is 14 residues. V shed 4 bases and J 0 bases; nucleotides not matched to a gene: 3. The germline V gene has CDR1 DFQATT and CDR2 SNEGSKA (reference sequence). DNA of the CDR3: TGCAGTGCTATGGGACAGGCTAGCACAGATACGCAGTATTTT. Protein sequence: CSAMGQASTDTQYF.

This clonotype was detected ten times or more. This sequence joins TRBV6-5 and TRBJ2-3; 9 nucleotides line up with TRBD1. With V trimmed by 2 bases and J by 0 bases, 9 bases remained unmatched. Looked up from germline, CDR1 is MNHEY and CDR2 is SVGAGI. The CDR3 length is 18 residues. The CDR3 DNA is TGTGCCAGCAGTTACACAGGGGGCTGGGGTTCTAGCACAGATACGCAGTATTTT. Translation: CASSYTGGWGSSTDTQYF.

There are many counts of this clonotype. This chain uses TRBV10-3 with TRBJ1-2, with D uncertain. V was cut by 6 bases and J by 6 bases, with 14 bases left in between. The CDR3 spans 13 residues. Germline CDR1 ENHRY, CDR2 SYGVKD. CDR3 residues: CAISAGLTDGYTF. CDR3 coding DNA: TGTGCCATCAGCGCCGGACTCACTGATGGCTACACCTTC.

This clonotype was seen at least ten times. V is TRBV6-5 and J is TRBJ1-2; TRBD1 matches 11 bases. This CDR3 is 14 amino acids long. Trimming removed 6 bases from V and 4 bases from J; junction bases left unmatched: 4. Germline CDR1 MNHEY, CDR2 SVGAGI. DNA of the CDR3: TGTGCCAGCAGGGACAGGGGGCTAGGCTATGGCTACACCTTC. Translation: CASRDRGLGYGYTF.

There are many counts of this clonotype. The chain combines TRBV7-8 with TRBJ2-3, with 8 bases identical to TRBD2. J gave up 5 bases and V 3 bases, and 4 bases lay outside the gene matches. Germline CDR1 reads SGHVS; CDR2 reads FQNEAQ. This CDR3 contains 14 residues. The CDR3 sequence is CASSFPGGRDTQYF. The DNA of the CDR3 is TGTGCCAGCAGCTTTCCGGGGGGGCGAGATACGCAGTATTTT.

This clonotype was counted many times. V and J are TRBV6-6 and TRBJ1-6, with 7 bases that match TRBD1. Trimming took 5 bases from V and 0 from J; bases not matched to a gene: 4. Germline CDR1 is MNHNY and CDR2 is SVGAGI (reference sequence). The CDR3 contains 16 residues. The DNA for the CDR3 is TGTGCCAGCAGTCAGCGACAGGGCTCCTATAATTCACCCCTCCACTTT. Translated: CASSQRQGSYNSPLHF.

This clonotype was observed at least ten times. The V gene is TRBV6-5, the J gene TRBJ1-1, with D uncertain. This CDR3 region has 13 residues. From germline, CDR1 is MNHEY and CDR2 SVGAGI. V lost 3 bases and J lost 1, with 6 bases in between. CDR3 region: CASSYTGNTEAFF. The CDR3 DNA sequence: TGTGCCAGCAGTTATACGGGGAACACTGAAGCTTTCTTT.

The chain combines TRBV6-6 with TRBJ1-1; D unclear. The ends were cut back, 0 bases at V and 5 bases at J, with 10 bases in the middle. Germline V gives CDR1 MNHNY, CDR2 SVGAGI (reference sequence). The CDR3 totals 14 residues. This CDR3 is CASSYSELRTEAFF. In DNA form, the CDR3 reads TGTGCCAGCAGTTACTCAGAACTGAGGACTGAAGCTTTCTTT.

Only a few counts were recorded for this clonotype. The gene calls are TRBV7-8 and TRBJ1-4, with no clear D. With 8 bases removed from V and 5 bases from J, the gap between germline ends came to 15 bases. The CDR3 has 14 residues. CDR1 is SGHVS and CDR2 is FQNEAQ in the germline V gene. The CDR3 bases are TGTGCCAGCGCATTTTTTCTCACGAATGAAAAACTGTTTTTT. Translating gives CASAFFLTNEKLFF.

This clonotype was counted many times. V and J are TRBV20-1 and TRBJ2-7, with 8 bases that match TRBD2. The CDR3 extends over 15 amino acids. Germline values: CDR1 DFQATT, CDR2 SNEGSKA (reference sequence). J gave up 3 bases and V 4 bases, and 11 bases lay outside the gene matches. CDR3: CSATGGELANYEQYF. The CDR3 DNA sequence: TGCAGTGCTACGGGAGGGGAACTAGCGAACTACGAGCAGTACTTC.

The V gene is TRBV20-1, the J gene TRBJ2-3, with D possibly matching TRBD2 (6 bases). The germline V gene has CDR1 DFQATT and CDR2 SNEGSKA (reference sequence). V was trimmed by 0 bases and J by 9 bases, leaving 10 bases between them. CDR3 length: 12 residues. CDR3 DNA sequence: TGCAGTGCTAGAGAGGACTACGGGACGCAGTATTTT. Translating it yields CSAREDYGTQYF.

J is TRBJ2-7 and V is TRBV7-2; no reliable D call. This CDR3 has 14 residues. Germline V gene data show CDR1 as SGHTA and CDR2 as FQGNSA. With 6 bases removed from V and 1 base from J, the gap between germline ends came to 13 bases. The CDR3 loop reads CASSSALRSYEQYF. The CDR3 DNA sequence: TGTGCCAGCAGTTCGGCCTTGAGATCCTACGAGCAGTACTTC.

The table lists this clonotype with a few counts. The chain is built from TRBV24-1 and TRBJ2-3; 8 bases line up with TRBD2. V was clipped by 5 bases and J by 0 bases; unmatched bases: 0. Per germline, CDR1 KGHDR and CDR2 SFDVKD. The CDR3 has 14 amino acids. The CDR3 region has the DNA TGTGCCACCAGTGCGGGAGGGAGCACAGATACGCAGTATTTT. The encoded protein is CATSAGGSTDTQYF.